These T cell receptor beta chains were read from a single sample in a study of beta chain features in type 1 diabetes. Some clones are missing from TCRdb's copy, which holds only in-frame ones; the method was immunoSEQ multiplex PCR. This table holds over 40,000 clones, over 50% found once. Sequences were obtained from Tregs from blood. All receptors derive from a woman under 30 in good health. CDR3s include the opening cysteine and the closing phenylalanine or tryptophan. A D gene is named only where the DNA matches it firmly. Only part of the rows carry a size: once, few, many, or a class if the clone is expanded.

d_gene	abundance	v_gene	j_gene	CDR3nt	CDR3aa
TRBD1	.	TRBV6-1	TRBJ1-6	TGTGCCAGCAGAGCCGGGACAGCCTATAATTCACCCCTCCACTTT	CASRAGTAYNSPLHF
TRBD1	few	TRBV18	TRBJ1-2	TGTGCCAGCTCCCTCACCGGGACAGGCAACTATGGCTACACCTTC	CASSLTGTGNYGYTF
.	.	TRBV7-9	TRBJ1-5	TGTGCCAGCAGCTTTACCGGAGGGGAACAGCCCCAGCATTTT	CASSFTGGEQPQHF
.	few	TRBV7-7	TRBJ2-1	TGTGCTAGCAGCTCACCCGGTGCTAACAGGGTCAGCTCCTACAATGAGCAGTTCTTC	CASSSPGANRVSSYNEQFF
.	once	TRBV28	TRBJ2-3	TGTGCCAGCAGTCCGACTCAGACAGATACGCAGTATTTT	CASSPTQTDTQYF
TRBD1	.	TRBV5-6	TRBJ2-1	TGTGCCAGCAGCTCTCCGGACAGGGGGCGGCATGAGCAGTTCTTC	CASSSPDRGRHEQFF
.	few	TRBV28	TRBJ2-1	TGTGCCAGCCTCTGGAAAGGGGCCCCGAATGAGCAGTTCTTC	CASLWKGAPNEQFF
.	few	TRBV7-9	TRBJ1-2	TGTGCCAGCAGCCAAGACGGCTGGCGGGGAGGGGTTTATGGCTACACCTTC	CASSQDGWRGGVYGYTF
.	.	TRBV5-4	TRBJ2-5	TGTGCCAGCACCTCCAAGACACAAGAGACCCAGTACTTC	CASTSKTQETQYF
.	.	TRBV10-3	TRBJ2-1	TGTGCCATCAGTGAGTTTATGGACAGAGACCAACAGTTCTTC	CAISEFMDRDQQFF
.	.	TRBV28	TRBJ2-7	TGTGCCAGCAGCCTGACGGGGTGGGGGCACTACGAGCAGTACTTC	CASSLTGWGHYEQYF
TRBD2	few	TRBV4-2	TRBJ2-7	TGTGCCAGCAGCCTCGGACTAGCGGGGCCCTACGAGCAGTACTTC	CASSLGLAGPYEQYF
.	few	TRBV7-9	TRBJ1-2	TGTGCCAGCAGCTTAGTACAGGGCTATGGCTACACCTTC	CASSLVQGYGYTF
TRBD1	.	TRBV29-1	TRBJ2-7	TGCAGCGTTGATGGGACAGGGTTGGGCGAGCAGTACTTC	CSVDGTGLGEQYF
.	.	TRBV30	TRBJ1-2	TGTGCCTGGAGTGAGCTGAACTATGGCTACACCTTC	CAWSELNYGYTF
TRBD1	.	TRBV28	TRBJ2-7	TGTGCCAGCAGTTCGACAGGGGGTAAGCAGTACTTC	CASSSTGGKQYF
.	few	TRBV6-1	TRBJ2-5	TGTGCCAGCAAAAAGGCGGGATGGGAGACCCAGTACTTC	CASKKAGWETQYF
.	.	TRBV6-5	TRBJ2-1	TGTGCCAGCAGTTACTCTTCGACAGCCAACAATGAGCAGTTCTTC	CASSYSSTANNEQFF
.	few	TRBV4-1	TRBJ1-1	TGCGCCAGCAGCCAAGGACACTCAGCGAACACTGAAGCTTTCTTT	CASSQGHSANTEAFF
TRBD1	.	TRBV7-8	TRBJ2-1	TGTGCCAGCAGCTTAGCGCCCCGGGGGTTCGACAGGGGGAGCTACAATGAGCAGTTCTTC	CASSLAPRGFDRGSYNEQFF
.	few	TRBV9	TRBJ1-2	TGTGCCAGCAGCGTAGGCGTCAGGGTGACAGGATACTATGGCTACACCTTC	CASSVGVRVTGYYGYTF
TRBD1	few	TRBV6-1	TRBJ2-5	TGTGCCAGCAGTGTACAGGGGGTAGGGGAGACCCAGTACTTC	CASSVQGVGETQYF
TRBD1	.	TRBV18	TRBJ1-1	TGTGCCAGCTCACCAGGACAGGGGAACACTGAAGCTTTCTTT	CASSPGQGNTEAFF
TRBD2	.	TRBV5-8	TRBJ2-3	TGTGCCAGCAGAGCGGGATTAGATACGCAGTATTTT	CASRAGLDTQYF
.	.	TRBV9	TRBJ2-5	TGTGCCAGCAGCGTTGAACAGGGCTACCAAGAGACCCAGTACTTC	CASSVEQGYQETQYF
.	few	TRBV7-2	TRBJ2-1	TGTGCCAGCCGTCCGCCGCGGGGGCTGCACAATGAGCAGTTCTTC	CASRPPRGLHNEQFF
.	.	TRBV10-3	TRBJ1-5	TGTGCCATCAGTGAGTCCGATCAGCCCCAGCATTTT	CAISESDQPQHF
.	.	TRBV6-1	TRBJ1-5	TGTGCCAGCAAAGGAGGGCCAAATCAGCCCCAGCATTTT	CASKGGPNQPQHF
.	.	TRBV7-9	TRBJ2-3	TGTGCCAGCAGCTTAGGAAGAGGGACAGATACGCAGTATTTT	CASSLGRGTDTQYF
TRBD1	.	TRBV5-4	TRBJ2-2	TGTGCCAGCAGGGACCAGACAGGGACGAACACCGGGGAGCTGTTTTTT	CASRDQTGTNTGELFF
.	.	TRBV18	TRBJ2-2	TGTGCCAGCTCACCAGAGGTTGGCACCGGGGAGCTGTTTTTT	CASSPEVGTGELFF
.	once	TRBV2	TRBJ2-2	TGTGCCAGGGACACTTCGAACACCGGGGAGCTGTTTTTT	CARDTSNTGELFF
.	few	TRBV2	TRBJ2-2	TGTGCCAGCGGTGGGGAGACCGGGGAGCTGTTTTTT	CASGGETGELFF
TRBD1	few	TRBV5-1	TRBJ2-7	TGCGCCAGCAGCTTGCAGGGACAGGGTGTCCAGGAGCAGTACTTC	CASSLQGQGVQEQYF
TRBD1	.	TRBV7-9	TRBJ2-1	TGTGCCAGCAGCTCCGACAGGGGGTACAATGAGCAGTTCTTC	CASSSDRGYNEQFF
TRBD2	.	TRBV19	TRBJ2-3	TGTGCCAGTAGTCAAGCGGGAGGGCCTTCAGATACGCAGTATTTT	CASSQAGGPSDTQYF
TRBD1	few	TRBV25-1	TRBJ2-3	TGTGCCAGCAGTGAAAGGGACAGGAGCACAGATACGCAGTATTTT	CASSERDRSTDTQYF
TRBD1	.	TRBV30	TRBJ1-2	TGTGCCTGGATACCCCGGGACAGGAGGAACTATGGCTACACCTTC	CAWIPRDRRNYGYTF
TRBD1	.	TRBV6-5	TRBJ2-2	TGTGCCAGCTTAAGGACAGGGAACACCGGGGAGCTGTTTTTT	CASLRTGNTGELFF
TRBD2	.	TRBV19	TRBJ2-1	TGTGCCAGTAAGGCGCGGGAGGGGTGGTACAATGAGCAGTTCTTC	CASKAREGWYNEQFF
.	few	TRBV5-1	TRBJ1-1	TGCGCCAGCACCTTAACCCGGGAGGACACTGAAGCTTTCTTT	CASTLTREDTEAFF
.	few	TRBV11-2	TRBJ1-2	TGTGCCAGCAGCTTAGATCTATCAGCGCACTATGGCTACACCTTC	CASSLDLSAHYGYTF
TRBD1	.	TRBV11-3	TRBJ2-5	TGTGCCAGCAGCTTAGGGGACAGGGCCCAGTACTTC	CASSLGDRAQYF
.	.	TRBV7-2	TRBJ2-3	TGTGCCAGCAGCCTCAAACGACTAGTCGCGCAGTATTTT	CASSLKRLVAQYF
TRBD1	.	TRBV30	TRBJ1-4	TGTGCCTGGAGTTACGGGACAGGGGGTTGTCGTTTT	CAWSYGTGGCRF
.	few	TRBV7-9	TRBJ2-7	TGTGCCAGCAGCTTAAAGGACAGCCTCTCCTACGAGCAGTACTTC	CASSLKDSLSYEQYF
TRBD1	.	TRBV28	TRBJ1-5	TGTGCCAGCAGTCTCCTACAGGGGATCAATCAGCCCCAGCATTTT	CASSLLQGINQPQHF
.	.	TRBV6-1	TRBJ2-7	TGTGCCAGCAGTGTCACCCTTGGACTGGGAACCTACGAGCAGTACTTC	CASSVTLGLGTYEQYF
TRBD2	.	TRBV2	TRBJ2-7	TGTGCCAGCAGTCCAGCGGGAGGCGGGAGATCCCCCTACGAGCAGTACTTC	CASSPAGGGRSPYEQYF
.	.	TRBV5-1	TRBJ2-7	TGCGCCAGCAGCTTGTTCCAGGGGCAGGGATTTAACGAGCAGTACTTC	CASSLFQGQGFNEQYF
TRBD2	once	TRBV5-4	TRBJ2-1	TGTGCCAGCAGCTTCTCCGCGGGAGGGGAGTATGAGCAGTTCTTC	CASSFSAGGEYEQFF
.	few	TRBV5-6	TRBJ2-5	TGTGCCAGCAGCGCGGCCACCGGGAGCCAAGAGACCCAGTACTTC	CASSAATGSQETQYF
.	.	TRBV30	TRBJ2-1	TGTGCCTGGAGCGTTTCCTACAATGAGCAGTTCTTC	CAWSVSYNEQFF
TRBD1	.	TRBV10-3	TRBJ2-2	TGTGCCATCAGGTCCTTCGGACAGGGAACCGGGGAGCTGTTTTTT	CAIRSFGQGTGELFF
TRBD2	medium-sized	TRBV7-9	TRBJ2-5	TGTGCCAGCAGCTTAGGTTCGAGCGGGATTCAAGAGACCCAGTACTTC	CASSLGSSGIQETQYF